This T cell receptor (beta chain) was retrieved from a study of shared clonotypes between healthy human individuals. General study results and limits: Depth of sequencing was expected to influence donor clonotype sharing.

Each PCR replicate run on unsorted PBMC took in 300 to 350 ng DNA, 30,000 or so T cell genomes. Sequencing of unsorted PBMC DNA was carried out using ten immunoSEQ deep assay plates. Measured with immunoSEQ multiplex PCR; TCRdb has only the in-frame clones, and not every one. Here the sample spans fewer than 550,000 clones, over 75% being singletons. On this clone itself: Its cognate antigen is unknown.

Every one of the donors was a Caucasian adult that lived in Nashville, Tennessee. The clonotype originates from a woman aged 40 to 50 in good health. Some clones in this sample may be carry-over from other donors' samples. The sequenced sample was PBMCs.

CDR3 sequence: CSVEGDRGMRQFF. The CDR3 DNA is TGCAGCGTTGAAGGGGACAGGGGGATGCGGCAGTTCTTC. V is TRBV29-1 and J is TRBJ2-1, with TRBD1 matching 11 bases. J was trimmed by 12 bases and V by 1 base; bases with no gene match: 5. CDR1 SQVTM and CDR2 ANQGSEA come from the germline V gene. The CDR3 length is 13 residues.